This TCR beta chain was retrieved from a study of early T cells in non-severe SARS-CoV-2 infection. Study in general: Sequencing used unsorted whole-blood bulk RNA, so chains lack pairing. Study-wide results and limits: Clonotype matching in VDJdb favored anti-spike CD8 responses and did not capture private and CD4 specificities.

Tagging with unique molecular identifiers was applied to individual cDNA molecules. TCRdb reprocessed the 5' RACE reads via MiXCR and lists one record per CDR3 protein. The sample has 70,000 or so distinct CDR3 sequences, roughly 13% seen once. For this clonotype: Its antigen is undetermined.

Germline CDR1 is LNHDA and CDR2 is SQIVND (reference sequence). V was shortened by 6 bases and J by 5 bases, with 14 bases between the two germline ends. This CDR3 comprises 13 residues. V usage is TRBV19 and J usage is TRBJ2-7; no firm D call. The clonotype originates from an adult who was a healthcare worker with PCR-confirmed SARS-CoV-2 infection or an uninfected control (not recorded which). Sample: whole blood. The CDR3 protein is CASRRQLDHEQYF. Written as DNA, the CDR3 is TGTGCCAGTAGGAGGCAGCTAGACCACGAGCAGTACTTC.